This T cell receptor (beta chain) comes out of a study of blood T cells in healthy people across ages. Trimming shortened V by 1 base and J by 2 bases, and 14 bases separated the two germline ends. The CDR3 totals 15 residues. CDR1 DFQATT and CDR2 SNEGSKA come from the germline V gene (reference sequence). There are many counts of this clonotype. A sample-barcoded 5' primer and a J-beta primer mix were used in a second PCR of roughly 7 to 12 cycles. Each cDNA molecule carried a tag from a template-switch adaptor that contained 12 random nucleotides. MiXCR, applied by TCRdb to the 5' RACE reads, yields one record per CDR3 protein. Of more than 800,000 distinct CDR3 sequences in the sample, 25% to 30% were seen once. Researchers isolated at least 6.5 million PBMCs per sample.

Input material: blood. The receptor comes from a woman aged 80 or over in good health. The chain couples TRBV20-1 to TRBJ1-2, with D perhaps matching TRBD1 (6 bases). CDR3 DNA: TGCAGTGCTAGAGTCAATCGGGGGCAGAACTATGGCTACACCTTC. It codes for CSARVNRGQNYGYTF.